Listed below are T cell receptor beta chains from one sample, sequenced in a study of blood T cells in healthy people across ages. TCRdb re-called the 5' RACE reads through MiXCR, storing one row per CDR3 protein. The sample includes roughly 700,000 distinct CDR3 sequences, roughly 32% of them seen just once. Sequenced sample: blood. These receptors all come from a woman older than 75 in good health. CDR3s include the opening cysteine and the closing phenylalanine or tryptophan. D genes are given only for firm matches. Size tells how often a clone was seen (once, few, many) or the class of an expanded clone, and some rows leave it out.

d_call: .; clone_size: .; j_call: TRBJ2-5; v_call: TRBV7-2; cdr3_nt: TGTGTCAGCAGCTTAGACGGACGGACTCAAGAGACCCAGTACTTC; cdr3_aa: CVSSLDGRTQETQYF
d_call: .; clone_size: many; j_call: TRBJ2-5; v_call: TRBV7-8; cdr3_nt: TGTGCCAGCAGCTTTCGGGCCCGGGAGACCCAGTACTTC; cdr3_aa: CASSFRARETQYF
d_call: .; clone_size: .; j_call: TRBJ1-2; v_call: TRBV28; cdr3_nt: TGTGCCAGCAGTTATTACTCACCCCAACCCTATGGCTACACCTTC; cdr3_aa: CASSYYSPQPYGYTF
d_call: .; clone_size: .; j_call: TRBJ1-2; v_call: TRBV19; cdr3_nt: TGTGCCAGTAGCTCCCGGGACCTGTACGGCTACACCTTC; cdr3_aa: CASSSRDLYGYTF
d_call: .; clone_size: many; j_call: TRBJ1-1; v_call: TRBV20-1; cdr3_nt: TGCAGTGCTAGGCCCCCGGTAAACACTGAAGCTTTCTTT; cdr3_aa: CSARPPVNTEAFF
d_call: .; clone_size: many; j_call: TRBJ1-5; v_call: TRBV6-6; cdr3_nt: TGTGCCAGCAGCAGGAGCAATCAGCCCCAGCATTTT; cdr3_aa: CASSRSNQPQHF
d_call: .; clone_size: few; j_call: TRBJ2-2; v_call: TRBV7-3; cdr3_nt: TGTGCCAGCAGCTTAACGTTCTCTCAGCAAGGCGGGGAGCTGTTTTTT; cdr3_aa: CASSLTFSQQGGELFF
d_call: TRBD1; clone_size: few; j_call: TRBJ1-2; v_call: TRBV6-5; cdr3_nt: TGTGCCAGCAATCCGGACAGGGAGAACTATGGCTACACCTTC; cdr3_aa: CASNPDRENYGYTF
d_call: .; clone_size: .; j_call: TRBJ2-7; v_call: TRBV20-1; cdr3_nt: TGCAGGGCTAGAGGGGTGGCGGGGGCGTCCGGTTACGAGCAGTACTTC; cdr3_aa: CRARGVAGASGYEQYF
d_call: .; clone_size: .; j_call: TRBJ1-5; v_call: TRBV7-8; cdr3_nt: TGTGCCAGCAGCTTAGAAATGTCAGGGGTCACCAATCAGCCCCAGCATTTT; cdr3_aa: CASSLEMSGVTNQPQHF
d_call: TRBD1; clone_size: many; j_call: TRBJ2-3; v_call: TRBV6-2/TRBV6-3; cdr3_nt: TGTGCCAGCACCCAGGACAGGTCAATAGATACGCAGTATTTT; cdr3_aa: CASTQDRSIDTQYF
d_call: TRBD1; clone_size: many; j_call: TRBJ2-1; v_call: TRBV11-2; cdr3_nt: TGTGCCAGCAGTATAGCCGGGACAGGGATAAGAAATGAGCAGTTCTTC; cdr3_aa: CASSIAGTGIRNEQFF
d_call: TRBD1; clone_size: many; j_call: TRBJ1-1; v_call: TRBV7-2; cdr3_nt: TGTGCCAGCAGTTCGATGACAGGGATCATGAACACTGAAGCTTTCTTT; cdr3_aa: CASSSMTGIMNTEAFF
d_call: .; clone_size: .; j_call: TRBJ2-4; v_call: TRBV20-1; cdr3_nt: TGCAGTGCTGAACTAGCCCAAAACATTCAGTACTTC; cdr3_aa: CSAELAQNIQYF
d_call: .; clone_size: .; j_call: TRBJ1-1; v_call: TRBV12-3/TRBV12-4; cdr3_nt: TGTGCCAGCAGTTTAGACGAGAGCTGGGCTGAAGCTTTCTTT; cdr3_aa: CASSLDESWAEAFF
d_call: TRBD1; clone_size: many; j_call: TRBJ1-2; v_call: TRBV20-1; cdr3_nt: TGCAGTGCTAGCCAACTCAAGGGGGCACTGGACTATGGCTACACCTTC; cdr3_aa: CSASQLKGALDYGYTF
d_call: TRBD1; clone_size: many; j_call: TRBJ2-1; v_call: TRBV28; cdr3_nt: TGTGCCAGCACGACTAATGGACAGGGGACGAGGAATGAGCAGTTCTTC; cdr3_aa: CASTTNGQGTRNEQFF
d_call: .; clone_size: many; j_call: TRBJ1-6; v_call: TRBV2; cdr3_nt: TGTGCCAGCAGCGGGAACAATTCACCCCTCCACTTT; cdr3_aa: CASSGNNSPLHF
d_call: .; clone_size: few; j_call: TRBJ1-1; v_call: TRBV25-1; cdr3_nt: TGTGCCAGCAGTGGCAGCCTATTGCGGAACACTGAAGCTTTCTTT; cdr3_aa: CASSGSLLRNTEAFF
d_call: .; clone_size: many; j_call: TRBJ2-1; v_call: TRBV4-2; cdr3_nt: TGTGCCAGCAGCCAAGGGGGTGACTCGGCCAGCAATGAGCAGTTCTTC; cdr3_aa: CASSQGGDSASNEQFF
d_call: TRBD2; clone_size: many; j_call: TRBJ2-3; v_call: TRBV6-2/TRBV6-3; cdr3_nt: TGTGCCAGCGGTCTAGCGGGGGGGCTCACGCAGTATTTT; cdr3_aa: CASGLAGGLTQYF
d_call: .; clone_size: .; j_call: TRBJ1-2; v_call: TRBV20-1; cdr3_nt: TGCAGTGCTAGAGATAGGCTCGGGAGGGACTATGGCTACACCTTC; cdr3_aa: CSARDRLGRDYGYTF
d_call: TRBD1; clone_size: few; j_call: TRBJ1-2; v_call: TRBV4-3; cdr3_nt: TGCGCCAGCAGCCAAGGTGGGGGACAGGGCCACTGTGGCTACACCTTC; cdr3_aa: CASSQGGGQGHCGYTF
d_call: TRBD2; clone_size: many; j_call: TRBJ2-3; v_call: TRBV7-2; cdr3_nt: TGTGCCAGCAGCTTATCCTCCTCTAGCGGGGGGCTTAGACGGACAGATACGCAGTATTTT; cdr3_aa: CASSLSSSSGGLRRTDTQYF
d_call: TRBD2; clone_size: .; j_call: TRBJ2-3; v_call: TRBV20-1; cdr3_nt: TGCAGTGCTGGGGGACTAGCGACCACAGATACGCAGTATTTT; cdr3_aa: CSAGGLATTDTQYF